The following is a T cell receptor beta chain sequence with its context. The antigen is unknown. Data came from immunoSEQ multiplex PCR; TCRdb stores just in-frame clones and leaves some out. Among roughly 250,000 clones listed, 70% were seen once. The data belong to a study of cytotoxic CD8 clonotypes in ibrutinib-treated CLL. Study-wide results and caveats: Public clonotypes, an uncommon group, contracted or remained stable on treatment.

Source: PBMCs, taken after 24 months of ibrutinib treatment. This TCR came from a human donor with chronic lymphocytic leukemia.

CDR3 coding DNA: TGTGCCAGCAGCCTAGTCGTGGATGCTCAGAGAGGGGAGCTGTTTTTT. As protein: CASSLVVDAQRGELFF. This chain links TRBV7-3 with TRBJ2-2; no firm D call. Trimming left V 5 bases short and J 8 bases short, with 21 bases between. Germline V gene data show CDR1 as SGHTA and CDR2 as FQGTGA. The CDR3 runs to 16 residues.